This T cell receptor beta chain was found in a study of cytotoxic CD8 clonotypes in ibrutinib-treated CLL. Study summary: The study included approximately 12 relapsed/refractory and 15 treatment-naive patients; under 18 had IGHV unmutated disease.

Measured with immunoSEQ multiplex PCR; TCRdb has only the in-frame clones, and not every one. The repertoire holds over 120,000 clones, approximately 80% seen once, with 4.5% to 6% in the top ten. The V gene's germline CDR1 is ENHRY and CDR2 SYGVKD. CDR3 size: 19 residues. V trimming: 2 bases; J trimming: 2 bases; junction bases outside the gene matches: 14. The V call is TRBV10-3, the J call TRBJ1-5; 8 nucleotides line up with TRBD1. The clonotype was recovered from a human donor with chronic lymphocytic leukemia. Sequencing was performed on PBMCs, taken after 24 months of ibrutinib treatment. CDR3 in DNA: TGTGCCATCAGTGAGGGACAGGGCTCCGCTCGGTCTCGCAATCAGCCCCAGCATTTT. Protein product: CAISEGQGSARSRNQPQHF.